This TCR beta chain was found in a study of cytomegalovirus exposure and HLA in healthy donors. Study-level findings and limits: A link between a missense DCLRE1C variant and TCR beta V- and J-gene trimming emerged from a later analysis.

Use of 60 Vbeta and 13 Jbeta primers characterized the PCR. The protocol was immunoSEQ multiplex PCR, while the TCRdb copy is restricted to in-frame clones and leaves out a portion. This sample's table has roughly 72,000 clones. In the case of this clone: What it binds is unknown.

This TCR was recovered from a man aged 18 to 29 in good health and CMV-seropositive. What was sequenced was PBMCs.

DNA for the CDR3: TGTGCCAGTAGCCTGACAGGGGTAGGAGGAAACACCATATATTTT. Translating it yields CASSLTGVGGNTIYF. The chain joins TRBV19 to TRBJ1-3, with 8 bases aligning to TRBD1. There are 15 residues in the CDR3. CDR1 is LNHDA and CDR2 is SQIVND in the germline V gene (reference sequence). Trimming removed 6 bases from V and 4 bases from J; junction bases left unmatched: 8. Supplemented by reference TRBV19 and TRBJ1-3, the full variable domain reads DGGITQSPKYLFRKEGQNVTLSCEQNLNHDAMYWYRQDPGQGLRLIYYSQIVNDFQKGDIAEGYSVSREKKESFPLTVTSAQKNPTAFYLCASSLTGVGGNTIYFGEGSWLTVV.